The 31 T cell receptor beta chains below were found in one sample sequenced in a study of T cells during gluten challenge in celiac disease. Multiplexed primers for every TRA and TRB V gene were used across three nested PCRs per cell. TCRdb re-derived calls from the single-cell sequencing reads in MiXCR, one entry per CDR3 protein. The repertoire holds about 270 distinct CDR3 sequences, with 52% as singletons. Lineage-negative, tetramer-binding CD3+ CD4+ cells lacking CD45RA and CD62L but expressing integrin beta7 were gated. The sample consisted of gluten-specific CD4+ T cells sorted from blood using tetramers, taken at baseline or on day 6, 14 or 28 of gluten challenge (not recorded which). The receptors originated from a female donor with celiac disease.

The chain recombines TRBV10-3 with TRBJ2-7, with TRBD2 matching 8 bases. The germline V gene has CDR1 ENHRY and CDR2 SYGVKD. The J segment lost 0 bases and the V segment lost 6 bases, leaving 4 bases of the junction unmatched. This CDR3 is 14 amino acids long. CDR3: CAIRFSGSSYEQYF. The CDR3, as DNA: TGTGCCATCAGATTCAGCGGGAGCTCCTACGAGCAGTACTTC.

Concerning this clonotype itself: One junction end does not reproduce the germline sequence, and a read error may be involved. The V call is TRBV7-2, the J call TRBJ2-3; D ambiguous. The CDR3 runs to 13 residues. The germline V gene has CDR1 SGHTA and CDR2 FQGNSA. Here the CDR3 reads CANSRRSTDTQYF. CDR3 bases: TGTGCCAACAGCCGAAGATCCACAGATACGCAGTATTTT.

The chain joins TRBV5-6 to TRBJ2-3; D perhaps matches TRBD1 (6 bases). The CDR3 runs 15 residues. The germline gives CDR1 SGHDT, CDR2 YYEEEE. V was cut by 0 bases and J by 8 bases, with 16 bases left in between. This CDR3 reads CASSLVPGRGGTQYF. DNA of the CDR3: TGTGCCAGCAGCTTGGTTCCGGGTCGAGGGGGTACGCAGTATTTT.

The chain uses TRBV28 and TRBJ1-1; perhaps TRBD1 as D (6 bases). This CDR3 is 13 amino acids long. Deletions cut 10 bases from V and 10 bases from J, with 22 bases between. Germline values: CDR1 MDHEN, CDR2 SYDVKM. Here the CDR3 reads CATTALQGRSAFF. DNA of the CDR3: TGTGCCACCACAGCTCTGCAGGGGCGGTCAGCTTTCTTT.

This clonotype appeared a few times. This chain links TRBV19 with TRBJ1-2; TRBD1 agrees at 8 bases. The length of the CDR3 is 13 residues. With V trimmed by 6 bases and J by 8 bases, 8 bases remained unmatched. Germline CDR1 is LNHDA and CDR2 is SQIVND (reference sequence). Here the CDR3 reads CASSNRQGQGYTF. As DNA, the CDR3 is TGTGCCAGTAGCAATCGACAGGGGCAAGGCTACACCTTC.

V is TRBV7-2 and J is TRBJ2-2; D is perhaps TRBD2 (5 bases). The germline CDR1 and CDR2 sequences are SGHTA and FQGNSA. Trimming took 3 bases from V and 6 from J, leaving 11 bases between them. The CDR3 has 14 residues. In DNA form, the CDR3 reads TGTGCCAGCAGCTTCTCGGGTAGCGCCGGGGAGCTGTTTTTT. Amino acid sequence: CASSFSGSAGELFF.

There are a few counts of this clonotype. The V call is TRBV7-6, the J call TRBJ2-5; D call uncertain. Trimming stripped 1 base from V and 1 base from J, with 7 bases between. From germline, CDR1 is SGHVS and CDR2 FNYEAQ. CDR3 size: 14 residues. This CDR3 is CASSLGFAQETQYF. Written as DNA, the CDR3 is TGTGCCAGCAGCTTAGGGTTCGCCCAAGAGACCCAGTACTTC.

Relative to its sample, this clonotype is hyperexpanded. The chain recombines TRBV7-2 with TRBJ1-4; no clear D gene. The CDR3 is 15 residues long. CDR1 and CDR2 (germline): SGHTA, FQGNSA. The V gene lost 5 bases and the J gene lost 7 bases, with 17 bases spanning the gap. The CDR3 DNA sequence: TGTGCCAGCAGCCCTAGACCTGGAATCAGTGAAAAACTGTTTTTT. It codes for CASSPRPGISEKLFF.

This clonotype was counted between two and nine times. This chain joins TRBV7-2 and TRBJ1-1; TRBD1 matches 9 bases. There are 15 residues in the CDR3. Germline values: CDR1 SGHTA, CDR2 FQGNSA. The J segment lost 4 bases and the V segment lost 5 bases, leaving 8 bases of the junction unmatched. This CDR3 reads CASSNWGQGGTEAFF. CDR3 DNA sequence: TGTGCCAGCAGCAATTGGGGACAGGGTGGCACTGAAGCTTTCTTT.

CDR3 protein: CASSTLTGGNSEQYF. The CDR3, as DNA: TGTGCCAGCAGCACATTGACAGGGGGGAATTCCGAGCAGTACTTC. V gene TRBV6-2 or TRBV6-3 combines with J gene TRBJ2-7; 9 nucleotides align to TRBD1. The CDR3 is made up of 15 amino acids. Germline V CDR1 and CDR2: MNHEY, SVGEGT. The V and J ends lost 6 bases and 6 bases, in that order; junction bases with no gene match: 12.

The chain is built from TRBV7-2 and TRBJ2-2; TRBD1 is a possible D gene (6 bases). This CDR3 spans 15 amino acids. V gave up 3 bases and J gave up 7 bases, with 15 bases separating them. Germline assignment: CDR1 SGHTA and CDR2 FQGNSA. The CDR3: CASSFRSIQGGELFF. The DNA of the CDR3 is TGTGCCAGCAGCTTCCGTTCGATACAGGGCGGGGAGCTGTTTTTT.

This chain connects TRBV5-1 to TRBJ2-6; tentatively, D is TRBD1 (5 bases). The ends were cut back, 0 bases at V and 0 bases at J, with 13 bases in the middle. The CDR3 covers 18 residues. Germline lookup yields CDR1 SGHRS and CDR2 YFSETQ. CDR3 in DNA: TGCGCCAGCAGCTTGGGGTCAGGGCCTACCTCTGGGGCCAACGTCCTGACTTTC. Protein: CASSLGSGPTSGANVLTF.

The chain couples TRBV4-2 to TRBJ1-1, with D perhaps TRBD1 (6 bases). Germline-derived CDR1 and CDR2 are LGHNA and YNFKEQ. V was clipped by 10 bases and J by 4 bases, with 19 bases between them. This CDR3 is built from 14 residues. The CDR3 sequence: CATARGEGSTEAFF. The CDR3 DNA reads TGTGCCACCGCAAGGGGGGAGGGGAGCACTGAAGCTTTCTTT.

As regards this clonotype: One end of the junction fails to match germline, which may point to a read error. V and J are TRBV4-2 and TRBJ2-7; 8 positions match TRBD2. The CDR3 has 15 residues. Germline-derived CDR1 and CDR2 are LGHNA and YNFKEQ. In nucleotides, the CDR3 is TGTGCCAGTAGCCGGGGGGGGGGGGGCCCCGACGAGCAGTACTTC. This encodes CASSRGGGGPDEQYF.

Here the CDR3 reads CSVVRLAGGPGDLDTQYF. CDR3 sequence (DNA): TGCAGCGTTGTACGACTAGCGGGGGGGCCGGGTGATCTAGATACGCAGTATTTT. The chain carries TRBV29-1 and TRBJ2-3; TRBD2 matches 14 bases. This CDR3 comprises 18 residues. Trimming at V came to 4 bases and at J to 5 bases, leaving 14 bases not matched to a gene. Germline loops: CDR1 SQVTM, CDR2 ANQGSEA.

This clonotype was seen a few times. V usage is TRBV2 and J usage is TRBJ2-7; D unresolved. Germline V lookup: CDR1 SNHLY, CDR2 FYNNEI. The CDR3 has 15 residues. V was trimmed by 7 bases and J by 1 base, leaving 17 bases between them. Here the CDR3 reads CASMPLQDGSYEQYF. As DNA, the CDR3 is TGTGCCAGCATGCCCCTCCAGGACGGTTCCTACGAGCAGTACTTC.

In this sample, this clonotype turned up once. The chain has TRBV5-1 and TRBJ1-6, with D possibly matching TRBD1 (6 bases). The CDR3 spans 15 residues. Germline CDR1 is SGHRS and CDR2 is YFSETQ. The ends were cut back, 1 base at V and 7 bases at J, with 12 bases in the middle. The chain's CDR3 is CASSLWGPPNSPLHF. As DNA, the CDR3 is TGCGCCAGCAGCTTGTGGGGGCCCCCGAATTCACCCCTCCACTTT. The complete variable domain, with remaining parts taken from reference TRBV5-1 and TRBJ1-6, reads KAGVTQTPRYLIKTRGQQVTLSCSPISGHRSVSWYQQTPGQGLQFLFEYFSETQRNKGNFPGRFSGRQFSNSRSEMNVSTLELGDSALYLCASSLWGPPNSPLHFGNGTRLTVT.

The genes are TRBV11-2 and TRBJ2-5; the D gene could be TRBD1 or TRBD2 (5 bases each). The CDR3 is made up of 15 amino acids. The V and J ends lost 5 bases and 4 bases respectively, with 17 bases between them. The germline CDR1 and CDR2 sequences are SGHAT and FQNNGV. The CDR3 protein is CASSPAGTQGETQYF. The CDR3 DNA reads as TGTGCCAGCAGCCCAGCCGGGACGCAGGGAGAGACCCAGTACTTC. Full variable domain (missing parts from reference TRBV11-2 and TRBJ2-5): EAGVAQSPRYKIIEKRQSVAFWCNPISGHATLYWYQQILGQGPKLLIQFQNNGVVDDSQLPKDRFSAERLKGVDSTLKIQPAKLEDSAVYLCASSPAGTQGETQYFGPGTRLLVL.

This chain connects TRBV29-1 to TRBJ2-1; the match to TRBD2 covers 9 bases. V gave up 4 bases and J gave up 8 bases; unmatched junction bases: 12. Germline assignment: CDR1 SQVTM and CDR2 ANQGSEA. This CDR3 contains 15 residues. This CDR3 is CSVGSLAGWYDEQFF. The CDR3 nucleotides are TGCAGCGTTGGATCTCTAGCGGGATGGTACGATGAGCAGTTCTTC.

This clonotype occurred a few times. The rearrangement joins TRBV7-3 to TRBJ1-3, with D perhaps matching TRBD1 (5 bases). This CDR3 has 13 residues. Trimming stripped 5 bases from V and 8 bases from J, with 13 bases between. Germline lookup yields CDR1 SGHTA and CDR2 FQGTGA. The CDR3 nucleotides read TGTGCCAGCAGCATAAGGGGTGGGGACACCATATATTTT. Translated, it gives CASSIRGGDTIYF. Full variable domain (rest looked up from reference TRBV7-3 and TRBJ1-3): GAGVSQTPSNKVTEKGKYVELRCDPISGHTALYWYRQSLGQGPEFLIYFQGTGAADDSGLPNDRFFAVRPEGSVSTLKIQRTERGDSAVYLCASSIRGGDTIYFGEGSWLTVV.

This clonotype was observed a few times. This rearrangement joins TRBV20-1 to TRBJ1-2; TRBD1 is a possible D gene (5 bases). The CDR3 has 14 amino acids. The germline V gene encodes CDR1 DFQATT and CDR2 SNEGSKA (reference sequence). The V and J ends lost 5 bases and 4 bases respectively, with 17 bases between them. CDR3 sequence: CSAGGAARGYGYTF. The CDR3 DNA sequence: TGCAGTGCTGGGGGAGCCGCCCGAGGCTATGGCTACACCTTC.

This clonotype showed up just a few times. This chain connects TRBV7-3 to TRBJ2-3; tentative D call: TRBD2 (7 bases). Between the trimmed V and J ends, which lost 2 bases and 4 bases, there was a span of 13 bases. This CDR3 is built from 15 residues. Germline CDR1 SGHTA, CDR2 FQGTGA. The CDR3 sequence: CASSLYGGPSDTQYF. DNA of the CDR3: TGTGCCAGCAGCTTATACGGGGGGCCCTCAGATACGCAGTATTTT. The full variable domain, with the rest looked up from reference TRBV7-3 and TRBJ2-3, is GAGVSQTPSNKVTEKGKYVELRCDPISGHTALYWYRQSLGQGPEFLIYFQGTGAADDSGLPNDRFFAVRPEGSVSTLKIQRTERGDSAVYLCASSLYGGPSDTQYFGPGTRLTVL.

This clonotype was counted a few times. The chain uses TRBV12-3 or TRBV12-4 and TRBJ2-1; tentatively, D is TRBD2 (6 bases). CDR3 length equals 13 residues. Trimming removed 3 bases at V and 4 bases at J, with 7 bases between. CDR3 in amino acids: CASSLSGYNEQFF. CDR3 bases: TGTGCCAGCAGTTTGAGCGGGTACAATGAGCAGTTCTTC.

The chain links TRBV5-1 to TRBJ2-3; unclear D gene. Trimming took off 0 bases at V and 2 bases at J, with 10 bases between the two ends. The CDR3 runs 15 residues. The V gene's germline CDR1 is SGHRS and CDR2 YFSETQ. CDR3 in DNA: TGCGCCAGCAGCTTGGCCCCCTTAGACACAGATACGCAGTATTTT. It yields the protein CASSLAPLDTDTQYF. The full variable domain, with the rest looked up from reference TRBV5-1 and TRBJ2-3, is KAGVTQTPRYLIKTRGQQVTLSCSPISGHRSVSWYQQTPGQGLQFLFEYFSETQRNKGNFPGRFSGRQFSNSRSEMNVSTLELGDSALYLCASSLAPLDTDTQYFGPGTRLTVL.

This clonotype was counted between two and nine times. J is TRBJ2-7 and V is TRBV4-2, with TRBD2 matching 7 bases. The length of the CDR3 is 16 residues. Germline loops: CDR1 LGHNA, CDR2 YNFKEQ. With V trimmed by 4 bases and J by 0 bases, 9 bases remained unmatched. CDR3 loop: CASSRGGGGGSYEQYF. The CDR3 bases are TGTGCCAGCAGCCGGGGGGGGGGGGGGGGCTCCTACGAGCAGTACTTC.

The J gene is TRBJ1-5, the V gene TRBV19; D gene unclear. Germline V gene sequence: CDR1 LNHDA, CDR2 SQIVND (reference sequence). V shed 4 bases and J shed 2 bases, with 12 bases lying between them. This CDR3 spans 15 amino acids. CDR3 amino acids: CASSSSGIGNQPQHF. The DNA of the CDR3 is TGTGCCAGTAGTAGTTCGGGGATAGGCAATCAGCCCCAGCATTTT.

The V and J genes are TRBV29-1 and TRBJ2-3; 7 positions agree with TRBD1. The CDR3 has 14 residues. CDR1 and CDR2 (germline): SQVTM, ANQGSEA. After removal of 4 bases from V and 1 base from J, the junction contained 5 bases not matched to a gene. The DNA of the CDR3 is TGCAGCGTTGCGCCAGGGGGAGGCACAGATACGCAGTATTTT. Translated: CSVAPGGGTDTQYF.

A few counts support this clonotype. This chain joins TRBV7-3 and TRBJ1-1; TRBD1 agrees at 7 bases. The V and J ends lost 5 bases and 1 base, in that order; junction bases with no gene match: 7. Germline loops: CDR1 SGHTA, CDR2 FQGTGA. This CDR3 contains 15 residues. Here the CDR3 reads CASSPHTGANTEAFF. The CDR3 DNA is TGTGCCAGCAGCCCTCATACAGGGGCGAACACTGAAGCTTTCTTT.

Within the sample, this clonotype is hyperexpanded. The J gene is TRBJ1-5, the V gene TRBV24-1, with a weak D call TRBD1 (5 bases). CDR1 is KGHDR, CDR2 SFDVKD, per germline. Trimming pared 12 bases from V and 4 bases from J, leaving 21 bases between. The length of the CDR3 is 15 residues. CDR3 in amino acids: CADKLYVEGNQPQHF. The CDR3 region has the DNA TGTGCCGACAAACTGTATGTTGAGGGGAATCAGCCCCAGCATTTT.

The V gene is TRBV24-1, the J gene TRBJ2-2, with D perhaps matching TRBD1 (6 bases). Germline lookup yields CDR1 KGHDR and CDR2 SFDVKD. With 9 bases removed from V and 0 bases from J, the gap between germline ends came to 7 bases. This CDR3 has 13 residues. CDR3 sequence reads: CATGTPNTGELFF. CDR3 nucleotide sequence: TGTGCCACCGGGACACCGAACACCGGGGAGCTGTTTTTT.

The CDR3, as DNA: TGCAGTGCTAGAGTTCCTTCGGGGGGGGGATTCAGCACAGATACGCAGTATTTT. Residues: CSARVPSGGGFSTDTQYF. The V and J genes are TRBV20-1 and TRBJ2-3; 8 positions agree with TRBD2. Germline assignment: CDR1 DFQATT and CDR2 SNEGSKA (reference sequence). This CDR3 contains 18 residues. Unmatched junction bases numbered 12, after V lost 1 base and J lost 0 bases.